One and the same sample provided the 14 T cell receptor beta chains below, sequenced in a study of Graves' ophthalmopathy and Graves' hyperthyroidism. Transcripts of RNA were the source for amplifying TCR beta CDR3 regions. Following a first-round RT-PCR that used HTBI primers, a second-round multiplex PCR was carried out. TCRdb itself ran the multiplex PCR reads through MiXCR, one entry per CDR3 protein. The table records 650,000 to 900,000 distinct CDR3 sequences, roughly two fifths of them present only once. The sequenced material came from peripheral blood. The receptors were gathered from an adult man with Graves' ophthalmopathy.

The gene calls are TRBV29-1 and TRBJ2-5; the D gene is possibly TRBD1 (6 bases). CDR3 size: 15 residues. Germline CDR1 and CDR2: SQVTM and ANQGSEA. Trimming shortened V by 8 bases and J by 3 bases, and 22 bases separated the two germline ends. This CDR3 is CSFYPTGQGEETQYF. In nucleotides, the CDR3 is TGCAGCTTCTACCCTACGGGACAAGGGGAAGAGACCCAGTACTTC.

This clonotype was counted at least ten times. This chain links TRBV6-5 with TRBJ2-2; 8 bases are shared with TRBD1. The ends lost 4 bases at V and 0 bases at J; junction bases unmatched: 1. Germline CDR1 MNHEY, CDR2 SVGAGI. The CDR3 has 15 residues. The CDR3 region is CASSSGQANTGELFF. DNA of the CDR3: TGTGCCAGCAGTTCGGGACAGGCGAACACCGGGGAGCTGTTTTTT.

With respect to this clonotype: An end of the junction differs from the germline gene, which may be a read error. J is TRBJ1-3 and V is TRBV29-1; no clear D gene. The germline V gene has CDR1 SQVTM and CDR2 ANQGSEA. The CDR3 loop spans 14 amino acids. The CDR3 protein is CAWSRATSGNTIYF. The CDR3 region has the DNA TGTGCCTGGAGTCGGGCTACCTCTGGAAACACCATATATTTT.

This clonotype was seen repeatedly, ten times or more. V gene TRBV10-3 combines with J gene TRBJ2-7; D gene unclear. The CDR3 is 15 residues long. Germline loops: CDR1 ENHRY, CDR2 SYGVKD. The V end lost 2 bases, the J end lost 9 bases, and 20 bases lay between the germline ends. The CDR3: CAISEGPAGSVGQYF. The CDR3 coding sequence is TGTGCCATCAGTGAGGGTCCAGCAGGCTCCGTGGGGCAGTACTTC.

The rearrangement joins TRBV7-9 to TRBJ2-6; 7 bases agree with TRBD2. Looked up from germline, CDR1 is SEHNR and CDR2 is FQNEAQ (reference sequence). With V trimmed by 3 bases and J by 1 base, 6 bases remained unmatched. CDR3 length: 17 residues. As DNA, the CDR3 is TGTGCCAGCAGCTTGGTTGTGGGAGGGTCTGGGGCCAACGTCCTGACTTTC. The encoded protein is CASSLVVGGSGANVLTF.

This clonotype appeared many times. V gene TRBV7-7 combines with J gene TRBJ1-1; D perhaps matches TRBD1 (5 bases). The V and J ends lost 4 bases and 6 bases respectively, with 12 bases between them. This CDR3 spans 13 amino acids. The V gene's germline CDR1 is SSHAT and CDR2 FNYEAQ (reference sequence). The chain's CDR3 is CASSSGQGSEAFF. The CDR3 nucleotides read TGTGCCAGCAGCTCCGGTCAGGGATCTGAAGCTTTCTTT.

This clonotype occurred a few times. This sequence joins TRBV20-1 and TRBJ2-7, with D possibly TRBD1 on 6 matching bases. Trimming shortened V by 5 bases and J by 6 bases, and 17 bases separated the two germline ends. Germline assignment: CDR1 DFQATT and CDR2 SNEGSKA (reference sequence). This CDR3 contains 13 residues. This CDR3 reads CSARDQGPFEQYF. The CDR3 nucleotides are TGCAGTGCTCGGGACCAGGGGCCTTTCGAGCAGTACTTC.

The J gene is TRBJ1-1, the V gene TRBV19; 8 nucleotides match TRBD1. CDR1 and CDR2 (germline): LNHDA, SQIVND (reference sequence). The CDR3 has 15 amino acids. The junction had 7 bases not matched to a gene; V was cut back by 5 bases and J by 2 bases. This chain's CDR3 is CASSGWTGQNTEAFF. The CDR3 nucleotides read TGTGCCAGTAGTGGATGGACAGGGCAAAACACTGAAGCTTTCTTT.

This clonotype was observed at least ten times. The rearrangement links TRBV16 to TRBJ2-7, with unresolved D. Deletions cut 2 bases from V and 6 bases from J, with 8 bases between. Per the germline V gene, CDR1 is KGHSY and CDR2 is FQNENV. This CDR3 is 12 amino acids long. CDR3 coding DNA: TGTGCCAGCAGCCAAGGGGTGTCCGAGCAGTACTTC. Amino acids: CASSQGVSEQYF.

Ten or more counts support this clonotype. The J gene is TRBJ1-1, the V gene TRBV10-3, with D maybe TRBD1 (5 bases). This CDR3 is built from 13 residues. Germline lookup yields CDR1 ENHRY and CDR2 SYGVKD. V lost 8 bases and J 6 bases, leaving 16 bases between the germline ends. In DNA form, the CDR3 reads TGTGCCATCCGCAACACAGGCTGGCCTGAAGCTTTCTTT. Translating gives CAIRNTGWPEAFF.

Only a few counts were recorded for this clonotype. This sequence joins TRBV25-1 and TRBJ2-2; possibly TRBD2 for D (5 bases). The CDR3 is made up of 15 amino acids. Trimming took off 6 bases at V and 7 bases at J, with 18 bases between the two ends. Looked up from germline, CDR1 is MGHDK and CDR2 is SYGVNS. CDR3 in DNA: TGTGCCAGCAGCCAAGATGGACTGGCTAGCGGGGAGCTGTTTTTT. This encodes CASSQDGLASGELFF. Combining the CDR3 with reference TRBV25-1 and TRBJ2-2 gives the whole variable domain EADIYQTPRYLVIGTGKKITLECSQTMGHDKMYWYQQDPGMELHLIHYSYGVNSTEKGDLSSESTVSRIRTEHFPLTLESARPSHTSQYLCASSQDGLASGELFFGEGSRLTVL.

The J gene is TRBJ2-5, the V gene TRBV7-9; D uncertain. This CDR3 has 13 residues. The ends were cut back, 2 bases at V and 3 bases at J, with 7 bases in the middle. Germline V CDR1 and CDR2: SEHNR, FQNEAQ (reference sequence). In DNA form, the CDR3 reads TGTGCCAGCAGCTTAAGGGCGGAAGAGACCCAGTACTTC. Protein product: CASSLRAEETQYF.

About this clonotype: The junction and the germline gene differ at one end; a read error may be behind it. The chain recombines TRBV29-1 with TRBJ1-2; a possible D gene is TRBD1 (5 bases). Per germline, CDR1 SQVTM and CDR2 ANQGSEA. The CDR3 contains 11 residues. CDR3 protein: CSAMGGDTPLF. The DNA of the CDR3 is TGCAGTGCAATGGGAGGGGATACCCCGCTATTC.

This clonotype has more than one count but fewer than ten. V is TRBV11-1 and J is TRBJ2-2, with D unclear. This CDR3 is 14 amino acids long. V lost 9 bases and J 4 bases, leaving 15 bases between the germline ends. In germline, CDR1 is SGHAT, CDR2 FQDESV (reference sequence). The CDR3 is CASSRRASTGELFF. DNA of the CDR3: TGTGCCAGTAGCCGTCGGGCGTCCACCGGGGAGCTGTTTTTT. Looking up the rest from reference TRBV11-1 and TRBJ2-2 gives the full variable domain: EAEVAQSPRYKITEKSQAVAFWCDPISGHATLYWYRQILGQGPELLVQFQDESVVDDSQLPKDRFSAERLKGVDSTLKIQPAELGDSAMYLCASSRRASTGELFFGEGSRLTVL.